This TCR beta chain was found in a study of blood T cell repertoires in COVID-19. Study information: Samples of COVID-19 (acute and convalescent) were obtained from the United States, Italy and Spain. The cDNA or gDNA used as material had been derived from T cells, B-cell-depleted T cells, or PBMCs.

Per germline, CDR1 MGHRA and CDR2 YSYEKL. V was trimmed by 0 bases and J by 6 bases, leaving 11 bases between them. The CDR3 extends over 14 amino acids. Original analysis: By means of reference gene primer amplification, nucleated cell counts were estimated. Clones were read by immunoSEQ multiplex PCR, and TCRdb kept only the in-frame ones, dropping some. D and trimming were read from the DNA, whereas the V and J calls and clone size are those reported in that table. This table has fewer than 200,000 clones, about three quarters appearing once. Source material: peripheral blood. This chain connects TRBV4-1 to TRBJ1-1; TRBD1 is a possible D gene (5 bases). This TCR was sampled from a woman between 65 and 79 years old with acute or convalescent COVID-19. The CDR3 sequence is CASSQEVRRAEAFF. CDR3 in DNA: TGCGCCAGCAGCCAAGAGGTCCGCAGGGCTGAAGCTTTCTTT.